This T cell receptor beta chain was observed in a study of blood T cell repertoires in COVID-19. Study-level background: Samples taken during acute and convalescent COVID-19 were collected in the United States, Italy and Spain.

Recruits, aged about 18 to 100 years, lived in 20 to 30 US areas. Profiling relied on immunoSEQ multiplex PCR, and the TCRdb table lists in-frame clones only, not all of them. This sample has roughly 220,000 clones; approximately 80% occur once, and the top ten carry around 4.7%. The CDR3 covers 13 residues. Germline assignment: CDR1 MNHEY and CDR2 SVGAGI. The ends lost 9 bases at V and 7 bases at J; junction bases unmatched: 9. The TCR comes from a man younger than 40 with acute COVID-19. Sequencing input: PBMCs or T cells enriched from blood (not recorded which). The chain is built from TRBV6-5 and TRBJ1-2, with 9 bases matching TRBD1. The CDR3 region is CARDKQGAGGYTF. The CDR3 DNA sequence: TGTGCCAGGGACAAACAGGGGGCGGGTGGCTACACCTTC.